Listed below are T cell receptor beta chains from one sample, sequenced in a study of T-cell reconstitution after alpha-beta-depleted transplantation in children. TCRdb processed the PCR reads anew with MiXCR; each CDR3 protein has one entry. Seen here are about 610,000 distinct CDR3 sequences, roughly a tenth observed once, and the top ten hold less than 5%. The material sequenced was PBMCs from the stem cell graft donor, taken from the stem cell graft. The source of these receptors is a human donor who donated a stem cell graft to a child with acute myeloid leukemia. Each CDR3 is given with its conserved first and last residue. The D gene is left open where the match is weak. Clone size is stated in some rows and not others, as once, few, many or a class when expanded.

clone_size	v_call	j_call	d_call	cdr3_aa	cdr3_nt
many	TRBV7-3	TRBJ2-7	TRBD2	CASTLRQRESSYEQYF	TGTGCCAGCACCCTACGTCAGCGGGAGAGCTCCTACGAGCAGTACTTC
few	TRBV6-5	TRBJ1-1	NA	CASSYMTANTEAFF	TGTGCCAGCAGTTATATGACAGCGAACACTGAAGCTTTCTTT
NA	TRBV20-1	TRBJ2-1	NA	CSARGDLTHNEQFF	TGCAGTGCAAGGGGGGACCTAACGCACAATGAGCAGTTCTTC
NA	TRBV12-3/TRBV12-4	TRBJ2-3	TRBD2	CAGSLRPGRAGRDTQYF	TGTGCCGGCAGTCTCCGTCCCGGGAGGGCCGGTAGAGATACGCAGTATTTT
few	TRBV3-1	TRBJ1-2	TRBD1	CASSQGSRGNYGYTF	TGTGCCAGCAGCCAAGGTTCCAGGGGGAACTATGGCTACACCTTC
few	TRBV7-2	TRBJ1-5	TRBD1	CASSAADRARQPQHF	TGTGCCAGCAGCGCTGCTGACAGGGCCCGGCAGCCCCAGCATTTT
few	TRBV20-1	TRBJ2-7	NA	CSAMASYEQYF	TGCAGTGCGATGGCCTCCTACGAGCAGTACTTC
many	TRBV28	TRBJ2-1	NA	CASSEDEQFF	TGTGCCAGCAGTGAGGATGAGCAGTTCTTC
many	TRBV5-1	TRBJ2-2	NA	CASSLRQINTGELFF	TGCGCCAGCAGCCTACGACAGATCAACACCGGGGAGCTGTTTTTT
NA	TRBV28	TRBJ1-1	NA	CACSSGTEAFF	TGTGCCTGCTCCTCAGGCACTGAAGCTTTCTTT
few	TRBV20-1	TRBJ2-7	NA	CSAPRGLPYEQYF	TGCAGTGCCCCCAGGGGACTACCTTACGAGCAGTACTTC
many	TRBV3-1	TRBJ2-1	NA	CASSPRSLAPGNEQFF	TGTGCCAGCAGCCCTCGTTCCCTAGCCCCCGGGAATGAGCAGTTCTTC
few	TRBV6-1	TRBJ1-3	NA	CASFPSSGNTIYF	TGTGCCAGCTTTCCTTCCTCTGGAAACACCATATATTTT
many	TRBV7-9	TRBJ2-1	NA	CASSLTARSYNEQFF	TGTGCCAGCAGCCTCACCGCCCGCTCCTACAATGAGCAGTTCTTC
few	TRBV20-1	TRBJ1-2	TRBD1	CSASLRTGINYGYTF	TGCAGTGCTAGTCTCCGGACAGGGATAAACTATGGCTACACCTTC
NA	TRBV6-2/TRBV6-3	TRBJ2-6	TRBD1	CASSYSSPGQGASGANVLTF	TGTGCCAGCAGTTACTCGTCCCCGGGACAGGGGGCTTCTGGGGCCAACGTCCTGACTTTC
NA	TRBV29-1	TRBJ1-1	TRBD1	CSGDRGHTEAFF	TGCAGTGGGGACAGGGGGCACACTGAAGCTTTCTTT
NA	TRBV28	TRBJ2-3	NA	CASSLGPTSTDTQYF	TGTGCCAGCAGTTTGGGGCCAACTAGCACAGATACGCAGTATTTT
NA	TRBV29-1	TRBJ2-3	NA	CSAQEDTQYF	TGCAGCGCCCAGGAGGATACGCAGTATTTT
many	TRBV5-4	TRBJ2-7	TRBD2	CASSLTGQVEAGGSYEQYF	TGTGCCAGCAGCTTGACTGGACAGGTCGAAGCGGGAGGCTCCTACGAGCAGTACTTC
once	TRBV12-3/TRBV12-4	TRBJ2-1	TRBD2	CASCSTGLLWGNNPEQFF	TGTGCCAGCTGTTCTACGGGACTATTGTGGGGTAACAATCCCGAGCAGTTCTTC
NA	TRBV29-1	TRBJ1-2	NA	CSAPGSTTYGYTF	TGCAGCGCCCCCGGGTCTACTACCTATGGCTACACCTTC
NA	TRBV24-1	TRBJ2-5	NA	CATSDLKGRANQETQYF	TGTGCCACCAGTGATTTGAAAGGCAGGGCAAACCAAGAGACCCAGTACTTC
few	TRBV29-1	TRBJ1-2	NA	CSVWQGSESTF	TGCAGCGTGTGGCAGGGGTCTGAGAGCACCTTC